These T cell receptor beta chains were read from a single sample in a study of T cell repertoires in cytomegalovirus infection. A single record per CDR3 protein comes from TCRdb applying MiXCR to the reads. This repertoire shows some 220,000 distinct CDR3 sequences, around 12% found once; its top ten account for 1.5% to 2%. The sequenced sample consisted of PBMCs. The source of these receptors is a human donor in good health (CMV status not recorded). Some clones in this sample may be carry-over from other donors' samples. CDR3s include the opening cysteine and the closing phenylalanine or tryptophan. Each record gives: J gene, D gene, V gene, clone size, CDR3 protein, CDR3 DNA. A D gene is named only where the DNA matches it firmly. Clone size is shown for a subset of rows, as once, few, many or a class of expanded clone.

j_call: TRBJ2-3; d_call: TRBD2; v_call: TRBV12-3/TRBV12-4; clone_size: once; cdr3_aa: CASTRTSGATDTQYF; cdr3_nt: TGTGCCAGCACCCGGACTAGCGGGGCGACAGATACGCAGTATTTT
j_call: TRBJ1-5; d_call: -; v_call: TRBV10-2; clone_size: many; cdr3_aa: CASSELGGKQPQHF; cdr3_nt: TGCGCCAGCAGTGAGCTTGGAGGAAAACAGCCCCAGCATTTT
j_call: TRBJ2-1; d_call: TRBD2; v_call: TRBV7-9; clone_size: many; cdr3_aa: CASSLEPPATSGEQFF; cdr3_nt: TGTGCCAGCAGCTTAGAACCACCGGCGACTAGCGGGGAGCAGTTCTTC
j_call: TRBJ1-2; d_call: -; v_call: TRBV11-3; clone_size: many; cdr3_aa: CASSFYQAGRNYGYTF; cdr3_nt: TGTGCCAGCAGCTTCTATCAAGCGGGGCGGAACTATGGCTACACCTTC
j_call: TRBJ2-7; d_call: -; v_call: TRBV30; clone_size: many; cdr3_aa: CAWSDWGSHEQYF; cdr3_nt: TGTGCCTGGAGTGATTGGGGATCCCACGAGCAGTACTTC
j_call: TRBJ2-3; d_call: TRBD2; v_call: TRBV18; clone_size: -; cdr3_aa: CASSPLRTSGGPGDTQYF; cdr3_nt: TGTGCCAGCTCGCCGCTTCGGACTAGCGGGGGGCCAGGAGATACGCAGTATTTT
j_call: TRBJ1-3; d_call: -; v_call: TRBV29-1; clone_size: -; cdr3_aa: CSVGGPAGNTIYF; cdr3_nt: TGCAGCGTTGGGGGACCTGCCGGAAACACCATATATTTT
j_call: TRBJ2-5; d_call: TRBD1; v_call: TRBV19; clone_size: many; cdr3_aa: CASGTGGRETQYF; cdr3_nt: TGTGCCAGCGGGACAGGGGGTAGGGAGACCCAGTACTTC
j_call: TRBJ2-7; d_call: -; v_call: TRBV28; clone_size: many; cdr3_aa: CAWGTGRSSYEQYF; cdr3_nt: TGCGCGTGGGGAACAGGGAGGAGTAGCTACGAGCAGTACTTC
j_call: TRBJ2-1; d_call: TRBD1; v_call: TRBV19; clone_size: many; cdr3_aa: CASKRDRGSGEQFF; cdr3_nt: TGTGCCAGTAAAAGGGACAGGGGTTCCGGTGAGCAGTTCTTC
j_call: TRBJ1-5; d_call: -; v_call: TRBV30; clone_size: few; cdr3_aa: CAWSRERDQPQHF; cdr3_nt: TGTGCCTGGTCGAGGGAGAGGGATCAGCCCCAGCATTTT
j_call: TRBJ2-4; d_call: -; v_call: TRBV6-8; clone_size: -; cdr3_aa: CASSYSDRLAKNIQYF; cdr3_nt: TGTGCCAGCAGTTACTCGGACCGGCTGGCCAAAAACATTCAGTACTTC
j_call: TRBJ2-1; d_call: -; v_call: TRBV11-2; clone_size: -; cdr3_aa: CASSWAGQGWQFF; cdr3_nt: TGTGCCAGCAGCTGGGCCGGTCAAGGGTGGCAGTTCTTC
j_call: TRBJ2-7; d_call: -; v_call: TRBV2; clone_size: -; cdr3_aa: CASLGQGSRYEQYF; cdr3_nt: TGTGCCAGTCTGGGGCAAGGGAGTCGCTACGAGCAGTACTTC
j_call: TRBJ1-3; d_call: TRBD1; v_call: TRBV27; clone_size: many; cdr3_aa: CASSRQGWGNTIYF; cdr3_nt: TGTGCCAGCAGTCGACAGGGCTGGGGAAACACCATATATTTT
j_call: TRBJ2-3; d_call: TRBD2; v_call: TRBV7-2; clone_size: many; cdr3_aa: CASSLWGGSGNRDTQYF; cdr3_nt: TGTGCCAGCAGCTTATGGGGGGGTAGCGGGAATCGGGATACGCAGTATTTT
j_call: TRBJ1-5; d_call: -; v_call: TRBV20-1; clone_size: few; cdr3_aa: CSARDGGRARQPQHF; cdr3_nt: TGCAGTGCTAGAGATGGGGGGAGGGCGCGACAGCCCCAGCATTTT
j_call: TRBJ1-2; d_call: -; v_call: TRBV19; clone_size: many; cdr3_aa: CASSIGQVDGYTF; cdr3_nt: TGTGCCAGTAGTATAGGACAGGTAGATGGCTACACCTTC
j_call: TRBJ2-5; d_call: TRBD2; v_call: TRBV27; clone_size: many; cdr3_aa: CASSFIGLAGVGKTQYF; cdr3_nt: TGTGCCAGCAGTTTCATCGGGCTAGCGGGAGTAGGAAAGACCCAGTACTTC
j_call: TRBJ1-1; d_call: TRBD1; v_call: TRBV19; clone_size: many; cdr3_aa: CASRDRGDTEAFF; cdr3_nt: TGTGCCAGTAGAGACAGGGGGGATACTGAAGCTTTCTTT
j_call: TRBJ2-5; d_call: TRBD2; v_call: TRBV20-1; clone_size: few; cdr3_aa: CSAPRGDGETQYF; cdr3_nt: TGCAGTGCGCCGCGGGGGGACGGGGAGACCCAGTACTTC
j_call: TRBJ2-3; d_call: -; v_call: TRBV7-8; clone_size: many; cdr3_aa: CASSPSGGSFTDTQYF; cdr3_nt: TGTGCCAGCAGCCCCAGTGGGGGCTCCTTCACAGATACGCAGTATTTT
j_call: TRBJ1-5; d_call: -; v_call: TRBV7-2; clone_size: many; cdr3_aa: CASSPHADNQPQHF; cdr3_nt: TGTGCCAGCAGCCCCCATGCAGACAATCAGCCCCAGCATTTT
j_call: TRBJ1-3; d_call: -; v_call: TRBV19; clone_size: -; cdr3_aa: CASSIMGLSGNTIYF; cdr3_nt: TGTGCCAGTAGTATAATGGGCCTCTCTGGAAACACCATATATTTT
j_call: TRBJ1-3; d_call: -; v_call: TRBV6-1; clone_size: few; cdr3_aa: CASSPQAGGNTIYF; cdr3_nt: TGTGCCAGCAGTCCCCAGGCGGGAGGAAACACCATATATTTT
j_call: TRBJ2-3; d_call: -; v_call: TRBV28; clone_size: many; cdr3_aa: CASSSSNTQYF; cdr3_nt: TGTGCCAGCTCGTCCTCCAATACGCAGTATTTT
j_call: TRBJ1-1; d_call: -; v_call: TRBV7-9; clone_size: many; cdr3_aa: CASSFEGGTEAFF; cdr3_nt: TGTGCCAGCAGCTTCGAGGGAGGCACTGAAGCTTTCTTT
j_call: TRBJ1-2; d_call: -; v_call: TRBV5-1; clone_size: -; cdr3_aa: CASSFDQGNYGYTF; cdr3_nt: TGCGCCAGCAGCTTTGATCAGGGGAACTATGGCTACACCTTC
j_call: TRBJ2-1; d_call: -; v_call: TRBV7-9; clone_size: many; cdr3_aa: CASSFQLVEQFF; cdr3_nt: TGTGCCAGCAGCTTCCAGCTAGTTGAGCAGTTCTTC
j_call: TRBJ1-1; d_call: -; v_call: TRBV6-1; clone_size: many; cdr3_aa: CASSSSRESRNTEAFF; cdr3_nt: TGTGCCAGCAGTTCATCCAGGGAATCCCGGAACACTGAAGCTTTCTTT
j_call: TRBJ1-2; d_call: -; v_call: TRBV7-9; clone_size: many; cdr3_aa: CASSLEAGYLYGYTF; cdr3_nt: TGTGCCAGCAGCTTAGAGGCAGGATACCTCTATGGCTACACCTTC
j_call: TRBJ2-1; d_call: -; v_call: TRBV6-2/TRBV6-3; clone_size: many; cdr3_aa: CASSYSIVRHEQFF; cdr3_nt: TGTGCCAGCAGTTACTCGATTGTCCGACATGAGCAGTTCTTC
j_call: TRBJ2-3; d_call: -; v_call: TRBV28; clone_size: few; cdr3_aa: CASTTPSADTQYF; cdr3_nt: TGTGCCAGCACCACCCCCTCGGCAGATACGCAGTATTTT
j_call: TRBJ2-1; d_call: TRBD2; v_call: TRBV25-1; clone_size: many; cdr3_aa: CASSETTSGYNEQFF; cdr3_nt: TGTGCCAGCAGTGAAACGACTAGCGGCTACAATGAGCAGTTCTTC
j_call: TRBJ1-1; d_call: -; v_call: TRBV7-3; clone_size: many; cdr3_aa: CASSLRAGENTEAFF; cdr3_nt: TGTGCCAGCAGCTTAAGGGCAGGCGAGAACACTGAAGCTTTCTTT
j_call: TRBJ1-1; d_call: TRBD1; v_call: TRBV7-2; clone_size: many; cdr3_aa: CASSPGGRGTEAFF; cdr3_nt: TGTGCCAGCAGCCCAGGGGGCCGGGGCACTGAAGCTTTCTTT
j_call: TRBJ2-6; d_call: -; v_call: TRBV6-6; clone_size: -; cdr3_aa: CASSTGVSGANVLTF; cdr3_nt: TGTGCCAGCAGTACAGGAGTCTCTGGGGCCAACGTCCTGACTTTC
j_call: TRBJ1-2; d_call: TRBD1; v_call: TRBV5-4; clone_size: many; cdr3_aa: CASSHRGLDYGYTF; cdr3_nt: TGTGCCAGCAGCCACAGGGGGCTCGACTATGGCTACACCTTC
j_call: TRBJ2-3; d_call: TRBD2; v_call: TRBV18; clone_size: few; cdr3_aa: CASSLLAATDTQYF; cdr3_nt: TGTGCCAGCTCACTGCTAGCGGCCACAGATACGCAGTATTTT
j_call: TRBJ1-1; d_call: -; v_call: TRBV4-3; clone_size: many; cdr3_aa: CASSQDDSLNTEAFF; cdr3_nt: TGCGCCAGCAGCCAAGATGACAGCTTGAACACTGAAGCTTTCTTT